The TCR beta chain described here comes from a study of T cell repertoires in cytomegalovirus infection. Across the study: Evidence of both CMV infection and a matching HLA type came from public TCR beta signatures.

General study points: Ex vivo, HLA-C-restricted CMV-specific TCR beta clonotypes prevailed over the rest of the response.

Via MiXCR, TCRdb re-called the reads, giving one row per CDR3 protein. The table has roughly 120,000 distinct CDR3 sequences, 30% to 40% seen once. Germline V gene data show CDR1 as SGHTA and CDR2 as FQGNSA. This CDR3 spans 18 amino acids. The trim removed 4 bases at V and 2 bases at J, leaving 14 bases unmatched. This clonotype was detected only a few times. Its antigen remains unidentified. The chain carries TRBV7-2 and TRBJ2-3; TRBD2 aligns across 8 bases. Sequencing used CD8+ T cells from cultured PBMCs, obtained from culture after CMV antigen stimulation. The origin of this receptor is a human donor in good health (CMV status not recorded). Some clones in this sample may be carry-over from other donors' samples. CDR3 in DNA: TGTGCCAGCAGCTCATCCGCCCGGCTAGCGGGTTTCACAGATACGCAGTATTTT. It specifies CASSSSARLAGFTDTQYF.